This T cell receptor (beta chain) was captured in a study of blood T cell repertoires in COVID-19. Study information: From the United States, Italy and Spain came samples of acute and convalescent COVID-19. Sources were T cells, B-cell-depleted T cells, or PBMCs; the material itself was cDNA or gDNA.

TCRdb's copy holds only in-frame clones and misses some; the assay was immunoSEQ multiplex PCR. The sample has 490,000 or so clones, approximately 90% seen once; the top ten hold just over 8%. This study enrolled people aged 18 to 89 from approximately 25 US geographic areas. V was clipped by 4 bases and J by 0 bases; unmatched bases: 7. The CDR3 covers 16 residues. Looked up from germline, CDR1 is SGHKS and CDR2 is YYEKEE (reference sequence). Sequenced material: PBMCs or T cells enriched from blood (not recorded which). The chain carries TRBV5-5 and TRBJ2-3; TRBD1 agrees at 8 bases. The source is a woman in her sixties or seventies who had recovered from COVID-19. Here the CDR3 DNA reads TGTGCCAGCAGCCCGCATACAGGGGGTAGCACAGATACGCAGTATTTT. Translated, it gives CASSPHTGGSTDTQYF.